The 2 T cell receptor beta chains in this list originate from one sample, sequenced in a study of shared clonotypes between healthy human individuals. The repertoire was sequenced with immunoSEQ multiplex PCR; TCRdb's copy has only in-frame clones and lacks some. The table shows 2 million to 2.5 million clones, with approximately 94% occurring only once. Sequences were obtained from naive CD4+ T cells sorted from blood. Stated subset: CD45RA+ positively selected. These receptors were taken from a man in his late teens or twenties in good health.

This chain connects TRBV28 to TRBJ2-4, with D tentatively TRBD1 (5 bases). V lost 5 bases and J 3 bases, leaving 14 bases between the germline ends. The V gene's germline CDR1 is MDHEN and CDR2 SYDVKM. The CDR3 is made up of 15 amino acids. CDR3: CASSQGSLGKNIQYF. CDR3 sequence (DNA): TGTGCCAGCAGTCAGGGATCTCTAGGCAAAAACATTCAGTACTTC.

The rearrangement uses TRBV28 and TRBJ2-7; a weak D match, TRBD1 (7 bases). The V and J ends lost 6 bases and 4 bases respectively, with 16 bases between them. Per the germline V gene, CDR1 is MDHEN and CDR2 is SYDVKM. The CDR3 is made up of 14 amino acids. CDR3 residues: CASRKTGRKYEQYF. In DNA, the CDR3 is TGTGCCAGCAGGAAGACAGGGAGGAAGTACGAGCAGTACTTC. Together with reference TRBV28 and TRBJ2-7, the CDR3 gives the full variable domain: DVKVTQSSRYLVKRTGEKVFLECVQDMDHENMFWYRQDPGLGLRLIYFSYDVKMKEKGDIPEGYSVSREKKERFSLILESASTNQTSMYLCASRKTGRKYEQYFGPGTRLTVT.